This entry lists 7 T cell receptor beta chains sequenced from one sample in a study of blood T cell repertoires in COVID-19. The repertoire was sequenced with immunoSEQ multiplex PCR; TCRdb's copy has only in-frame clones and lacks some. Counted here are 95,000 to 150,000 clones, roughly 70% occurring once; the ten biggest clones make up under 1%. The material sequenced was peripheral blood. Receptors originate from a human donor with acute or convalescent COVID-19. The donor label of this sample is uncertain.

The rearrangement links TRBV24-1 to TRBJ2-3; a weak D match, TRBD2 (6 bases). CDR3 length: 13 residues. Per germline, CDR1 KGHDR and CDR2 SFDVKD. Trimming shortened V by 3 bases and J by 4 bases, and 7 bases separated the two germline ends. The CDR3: CATSDGGADTQYF. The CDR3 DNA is TGTGCCACCAGTGATGGAGGGGCAGATACGCAGTATTTT.

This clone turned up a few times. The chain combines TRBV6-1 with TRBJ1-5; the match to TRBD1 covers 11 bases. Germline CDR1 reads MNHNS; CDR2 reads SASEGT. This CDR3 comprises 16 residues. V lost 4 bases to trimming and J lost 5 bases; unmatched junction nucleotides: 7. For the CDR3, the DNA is TGTGCCAGCAGTGGGGGTTTGGGACAGGGGGATCAGCCCCAGCATTTT. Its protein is CASSGGLGQGDQPQHF.

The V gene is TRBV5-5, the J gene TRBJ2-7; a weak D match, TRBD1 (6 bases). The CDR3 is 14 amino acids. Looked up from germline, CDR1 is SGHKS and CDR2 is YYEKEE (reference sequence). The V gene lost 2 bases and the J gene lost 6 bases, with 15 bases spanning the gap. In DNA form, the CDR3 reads TGTGCCAGCAGCTTCGACAGGAAGGGGATCGAGCAGTACGTC. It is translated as CASSFDRKGIEQYV.

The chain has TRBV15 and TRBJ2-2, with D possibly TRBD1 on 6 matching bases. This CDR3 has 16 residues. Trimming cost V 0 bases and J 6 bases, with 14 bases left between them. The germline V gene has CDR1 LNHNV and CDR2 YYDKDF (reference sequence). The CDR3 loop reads CATSRELQGKPGELFF. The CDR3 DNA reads TGTGCCACCAGCAGAGAGTTACAGGGAAAGCCCGGGGAGCTGTTTTTT.

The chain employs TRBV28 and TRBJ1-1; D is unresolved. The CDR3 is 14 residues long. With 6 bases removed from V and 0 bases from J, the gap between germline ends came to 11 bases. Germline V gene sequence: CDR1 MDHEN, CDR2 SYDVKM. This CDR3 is CASRAGSLNTEAFF. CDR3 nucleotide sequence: TGTGCCAGCAGAGCCGGGAGTTTGAACACTGAAGCTTTCTTT.

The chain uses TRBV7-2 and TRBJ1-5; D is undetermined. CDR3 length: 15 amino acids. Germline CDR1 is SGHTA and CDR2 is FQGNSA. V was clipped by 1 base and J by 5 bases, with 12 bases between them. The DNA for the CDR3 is TGTGCCAGCAGCTTAGGAGGCCAGTCCCATCAGCCCCAGCATTTT. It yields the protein CASSLGGQSHQPQHF.

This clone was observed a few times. This chain's CDR3 is CASSPSGGAGEQFF. The DNA of the CDR3 is TGTGCCAGCAGCCCCAGTGGGGGGGCGGGTGAGCAGTTCTTC. The chain couples TRBV7-3 to TRBJ2-1, with D perhaps TRBD2 (7 bases). The CDR3 consists of 14 residues. Per germline, CDR1 SGHTA and CDR2 FQGTGA. Trimming pared 5 bases from V and 9 bases from J, leaving 17 bases between.